These 11 T cell receptor beta chains originate from one sample sequenced in a study of T-cell memory formation after mild COVID-19. A single record per CDR3 protein comes from TCRdb applying MiXCR to the 5' RACE reads. This table has roughly 130,000 distinct CDR3 sequences, more than 15% appearing once. Sequencing input: PBMCs or a T cell subset sorted from them (not recorded which). The receptor source for this set is an adult woman who had mild COVID-19 (a few samples of this study predate the infection). Cell type and time point are not known.

Only a few counts were recorded for this clonotype. J is TRBJ2-2 and V is TRBV24-1; no clear D gene. From germline, CDR1 is KGHDR and CDR2 SFDVKD. Trimming removed 5 bases from V and 6 bases from J, with 12 bases in between. The CDR3 is made up of 14 amino acids. The CDR3 coding sequence is TGTGCCACCAGTGCCATACAGAGCTCCGGGGAGCTGTTTTTT. As protein: CATSAIQSSGELFF.

This clonotype was observed many times. The rearrangement joins TRBV20-1 to TRBJ2-2, with 12 bases identical to TRBD2. Germline values: CDR1 DFQATT, CDR2 SNEGSKA (reference sequence). This CDR3 contains 16 residues. V gave up 0 bases and J gave up 6 bases; unmatched junction bases: 5. The CDR3 sequence: CSARDVLAGGPGELFF. Here the CDR3 DNA reads TGCAGTGCTAGAGATGTACTAGCGGGGGGCCCCGGGGAGCTGTTTTTT.

The chain recombines TRBV15 with TRBJ2-7; no firm D call. The V end lost 1 base, the J end lost 5 bases, and 9 bases lay between the germline ends. The CDR3 covers 13 residues. CDR1 and CDR2 (germline): LNHNV, YYDKDF (reference sequence). The CDR3 nucleotides read TGTGCCACCAGCAGAGTTCTTACAGACGAGCAGTACTTC. It yields the protein CATSRVLTDEQYF.

This clonotype was seen a few times. This sequence joins TRBV7-8 and TRBJ2-7; 7 positions match TRBD1. This CDR3 spans 14 amino acids. Per the germline V gene, CDR1 is SGHVS and CDR2 is FQNEAQ. J was trimmed by 2 bases and V by 5 bases; bases with no gene match: 6. CDR3 amino acids: CASSKRGQPYEQYF. CDR3 DNA: TGTGCCAGCAGCAAAAGGGGGCAGCCCTACGAGCAGTACTTC.

This clonotype has more than one count but fewer than ten. This rearrangement joins TRBV5-1 to TRBJ2-3; TRBD1 agrees at 9 bases. Trimming took 3 bases from V and 3 from J; bases not matched to a gene: 11. Germline V gene lookup returns CDR1 SGHRS and CDR2 YFSETQ. The CDR3 runs to 17 residues. CDR3 region: CASSSGSGTGSTDTQYF. CDR3 coding DNA: TGCGCCAGCAGCTCGGGGTCCGGGACAGGGTCAACAGATACGCAGTATTTT.

The CDR3, as DNA: TGTGCCAGCAGCTTCCAGCGAGGGCAAGAGACCCAGTACTTC. It yields the protein CASSFQRGQETQYF. V and J are TRBV5-5 and TRBJ2-5, with D perhaps TRBD2 (5 bases). CDR1 SGHKS and CDR2 YYEKEE come from the germline V gene (reference sequence). The CDR3 has 14 amino acids. Between the trimmed V and J ends, which lost 2 bases and 2 bases, there was a span of 10 bases.

This clonotype was detected many times. V is TRBV14 and J is TRBJ2-4, with D perhaps assigned TRBD1 or TRBD2 (5 bases each). The germline V gene encodes CDR1 SGHDN and CDR2 FVKESK. Trimming took 5 bases from V and 8 from J, leaving 13 bases between them. This CDR3 is built from 13 residues. CDR3: CASSLLVGDIQYF. The CDR3 nucleotides read TGTGCCAGCAGCTTACTCGTGGGGGACATTCAGTACTTC.

This clonotype was found a few times. J is TRBJ2-1 and V is TRBV27, with D possibly TRBD2 on 6 matching bases. V was cut by 6 bases and J by 6 bases, with 15 bases left in between. This CDR3 has 14 residues. CDR1 and CDR2 (germline): MNHEY, SMNVEV (reference sequence). The CDR3 sequence: CASRTLGRGNEQFF. The CDR3 nucleotides are TGTGCCAGCAGGACCTTAGGGCGGGGCAATGAGCAGTTCTTC.

In its sample, this clonotype was seen a few times. V is TRBV4-3 and J is TRBJ2-1, with 8 bases fitting TRBD2. This CDR3 region has 17 residues. Germline V gene lookup returns CDR1 LGHNA and CDR2 YSLEER. After removal of 1 base from V and 4 bases from J, the junction contained 9 bases not matched to a gene. CDR3 residues: CASSQGVTSGLYNEQFF. The CDR3 DNA follows: TGCGCCAGCAGCCAAGGGGTTACTAGCGGCCTATACAATGAGCAGTTCTTC.

There are a few counts of this clonotype. The chain joins TRBV29-1 to TRBJ2-6; no definite D call. Trimming cost V 4 bases and J 0 bases, with 4 bases left between them. The CDR3 sequence is 13 residues long. Germline assignment: CDR1 SQVTM and CDR2 ANQGSEA. CDR3 region: CSVVSSGANVLTF. In DNA form, the CDR3 reads TGCAGCGTTGTAAGCTCTGGGGCCAACGTCCTGACTTTC.

This clonotype was detected a few times. The chain has TRBV5-1 and TRBJ1-1; D remains ambiguous. Germline assignment: CDR1 SGHRS and CDR2 YFSETQ. Trimming took off 0 bases at V and 3 bases at J, with 18 bases between the two ends. The CDR3 covers 17 residues. CDR3 residues: CASSLDSRAFDDTEAFF. The DNA for the CDR3 is TGCGCCAGCAGCTTGGATAGTAGGGCCTTCGATGACACTGAAGCTTTCTTT.